This is a list of T cell receptor beta chains from one sample in a study of graft-versus-host responses after intestinal transplantation. The table came from immunoSEQ multiplex PCR; TCRdb's copy has only in-frame clones and leaves some out. Of just over 70,000 clones in the sample, 84% were seen once. These receptors have no known antigen. Here the sequenced sample was unstimulated CD4+ T cells sorted from spleen or lymph node cells, taken before transplant. The source is a human donor who was the organ donor for an intestinal transplant. Both conserved end residues are part of each CDR3. The D gene is left open where the match is weak. Part of the rows lack a size; the others show once, few, many or a class for expanded clones.

d_call: NA; clone_size: once; j_call: TRBJ1-2; v_call: TRBV30; cdr3_aa: CAWSAQGTEKRGSYGYTF; cdr3_nt: TGTGCCTGGAGTGCCCAAGGGACGGAAAAGCGGGGGAGTTATGGCTACACCTTC
d_call: NA; clone_size: NA; j_call: TRBJ1-2; v_call: TRBV6-6; cdr3_aa: CASLLGQGYTF; cdr3_nt: TGTGCCAGCCTTCTGGGGCAAGGCTACACCTTC
d_call: NA; clone_size: NA; j_call: TRBJ2-5; v_call: TRBV29-1; cdr3_aa: CSVSGGRKETQYF; cdr3_nt: TGCAGCGTTTCGGGGGGCAGGAAAGAGACCCAGTACTTC
d_call: NA; clone_size: NA; j_call: TRBJ1-5; v_call: TRBV10-3; cdr3_aa: CAIRADGYSNQPQHF; cdr3_nt: TGTGCCATCAGAGCGGACGGTTATAGCAATCAGCCCCAGCATTTT
d_call: TRBD1; clone_size: once; j_call: TRBJ1-6; v_call: TRBV9; cdr3_aa: CASSTGTGNSPLHF; cdr3_nt: TGTGCCAGCAGCACCGGGACAGGGAATTCACCCCTCCACTTT
d_call: NA; clone_size: NA; j_call: TRBJ2-3; v_call: TRBV19; cdr3_aa: CASSIVGAVGTDTQYF; cdr3_nt: TGTGCCAGTAGTATAGTGGGAGCGGTGGGCACAGATACGCAGTATTTT
d_call: TRBD1; clone_size: once; j_call: TRBJ2-5; v_call: TRBV6-5; cdr3_aa: CASSTGTEETQYF; cdr3_nt: TGTGCCAGCAGCACCGGGACAGAGGAGACCCAGTACTTC
d_call: NA; clone_size: NA; j_call: TRBJ2-3; v_call: TRBV13; cdr3_aa: CASSAGARRGTDTQYF; cdr3_nt: TGTGCCAGCAGTGCGGGGGCCCGCCGGGGCACAGATACGCAGTATTTT
d_call: NA; clone_size: NA; j_call: TRBJ1-1; v_call: TRBV9; cdr3_aa: CASSITRGTEAFF; cdr3_nt: TGTGCCAGCAGCATTACCAGGGGCACTGAAGCTTTCTTT
d_call: TRBD1; clone_size: NA; j_call: TRBJ2-2; v_call: TRBV2; cdr3_aa: CASSEDRGGTGELFF; cdr3_nt: TGTGCCAGCAGTGAGGACAGGGGGGGAACCGGGGAGCTGTTTTTT
d_call: TRBD1; clone_size: NA; j_call: TRBJ1-1; v_call: TRBV28; cdr3_aa: CASSSDRRAFF; cdr3_nt: TGTGCCAGCAGTTCGGACAGGAGAGCTTTCTTT
d_call: NA; clone_size: NA; j_call: TRBJ1-4; v_call: TRBV5-6; cdr3_aa: CASSFTMQTAGGNEKLFF; cdr3_nt: TGTGCCAGCAGCTTTACGATGCAAACCGCAGGTGGTAATGAAAAACTGTTTTTT
d_call: TRBD2; clone_size: NA; j_call: TRBJ2-1; v_call: TRBV10-3; cdr3_aa: CAISEPSGARSSYNEQFF; cdr3_nt: TGTGCCATCAGTGAGCCGAGCGGGGCACGAAGCTCCTACAATGAGCAGTTCTTC
d_call: NA; clone_size: NA; j_call: TRBJ2-6; v_call: TRBV25-1; cdr3_aa: CASSESSPGIGANVLTF; cdr3_nt: TGTGCCAGCAGTGAATCTTCCCCAGGGATCGGGGCCAACGTCCTGACTTTC
d_call: NA; clone_size: NA; j_call: TRBJ1-3; v_call: TRBV4-2; cdr3_aa: CASSQDWYGNSGNTIYF; cdr3_nt: TGTGCCAGCAGCCAAGATTGGTACGGGAATTCTGGAAACACCATATATTTT
d_call: TRBD1; clone_size: NA; j_call: TRBJ1-3; v_call: TRBV5-6; cdr3_aa: CASSRDSGNTIYF; cdr3_nt: TGTGCCAGCAGCCGGGACAGCGGAAACACCATATATTTT
d_call: TRBD1; clone_size: NA; j_call: TRBJ2-3; v_call: TRBV6-5; cdr3_aa: CASSYNGVRGTDTQYF; cdr3_nt: TGTGCCAGCAGTTACAATGGCGTCAGGGGGACAGATACGCAGTATTTT
d_call: NA; clone_size: NA; j_call: TRBJ2-3; v_call: TRBV5-1; cdr3_aa: CASSVTSKSTDTQYF; cdr3_nt: TGCGCCAGCAGCGTTACTAGCAAGAGCACAGATACGCAGTATTTT
d_call: TRBD1; clone_size: NA; j_call: TRBJ1-3; v_call: TRBV7-9; cdr3_aa: CASSSTGGKGNTIYF; cdr3_nt: TGTGCCAGCAGCTCGACAGGGGGCAAAGGAAACACCATATATTTT
d_call: TRBD1; clone_size: NA; j_call: TRBJ1-1; v_call: TRBV27; cdr3_aa: CASRRLNDRGTNTEAFF; cdr3_nt: TGTGCCAGCAGGCGCCTTAACGACAGGGGTACGAACACTGAAGCTTTCTTT
d_call: NA; clone_size: NA; j_call: TRBJ1-3; v_call: TRBV5-8; cdr3_aa: CASSLSFGNTIYF; cdr3_nt: TGTGCCAGCAGCTTGTCCTTTGGAAACACCATATATTTT
d_call: NA; clone_size: NA; j_call: TRBJ1-6; v_call: TRBV28; cdr3_aa: CASSWLTYNSPLHF; cdr3_nt: TGTGCCAGCAGTTGGCTTACCTATAATTCACCCCTCCACTTT